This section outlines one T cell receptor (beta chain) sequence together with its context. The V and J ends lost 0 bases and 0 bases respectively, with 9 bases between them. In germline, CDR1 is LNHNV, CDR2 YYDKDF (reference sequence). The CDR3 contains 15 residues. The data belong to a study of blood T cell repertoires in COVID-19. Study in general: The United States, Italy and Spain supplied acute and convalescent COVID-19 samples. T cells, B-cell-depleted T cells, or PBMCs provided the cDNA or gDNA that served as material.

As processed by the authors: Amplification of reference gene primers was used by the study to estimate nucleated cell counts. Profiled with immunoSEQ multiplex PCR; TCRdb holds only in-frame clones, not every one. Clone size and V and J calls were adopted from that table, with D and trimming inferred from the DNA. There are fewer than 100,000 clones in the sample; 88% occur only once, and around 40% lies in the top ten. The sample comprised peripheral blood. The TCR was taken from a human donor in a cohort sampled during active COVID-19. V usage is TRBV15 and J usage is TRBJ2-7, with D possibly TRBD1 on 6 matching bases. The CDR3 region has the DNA TGTGCCACCAGCAGAGAGAGGGACATCTCCTACGAGCAGTACTTC. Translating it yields CATSRERDISYEQYF.